The 3 T cell receptor beta chains in this list originate from one sample, sequenced in a study of OX40 agonist ivuxolimab in advanced cancers. Data came from immunoSEQ multiplex PCR; TCRdb stores just in-frame clones and leaves some out. The sample has about 33,000 clones; around 90% are singletons. The sample here was CD4+ or CD8+ T cells sorted from blood, taken in a trial of the OX40 agonist ivuxolimab. These receptors were taken from an adult with an advanced solid tumor such as melanoma, head and neck, liver or kidney cancer.

The chain couples TRBV18 to TRBJ2-7; D is undetermined. The CDR3 totals 14 residues. V was shortened by 0 bases and J by 1 base, with 7 bases between the two germline ends. Germline V gene sequence: CDR1 KGHSH, CDR2 LQKENI. The CDR3 DNA follows: TGTGCCAGCTCACCACCTCGCCAGTCCTACGAGCAGTACTTC. Translating gives CASSPPRQSYEQYF. The full variable domain, its missing parts supplied by reference TRBV18 and TRBJ2-7, is NAGVMQNPRHLVRRRGQEARLRCSPMKGHSHVYWYRQLPEEGLKFMVYLQKENIIDESGMPKERFSAEFPKEGPSILRIQQVVRGDSAAYFCASSPPRQSYEQYFGPGTRLTVT.

This clone was seen only a few times. The DNA for the CDR3 is TGTGCCAGTAGTATTTCGGTTGGCATGAGGGAGCAGTACTTC. It codes for CASSISVGMREQYF. This chain joins TRBV19 and TRBJ2-7; D not certain. V lost 3 bases to trimming and J lost 7 bases, with 16 bases between them. From germline, CDR1 is LNHDA and CDR2 SQIVND (reference sequence). This CDR3 region has 14 residues.

The CDR3 DNA reads as TGTGCCAGCAGTGCAGGGTGGGGAAACACCATATATTTT. Protein: CASSAGWGNTIYF. The chain couples TRBV2 to TRBJ1-3; possible D gene TRBD1, 5 bases. V lost 4 bases to trimming and J lost 4 bases, with 8 bases between them. The CDR3 sequence is 13 residues long. Germline CDR1 SNHLY, CDR2 FYNNEI. Full variable domain (missing parts from reference TRBV2 and TRBJ1-3): EPEVTQTPSHQVTQMGQEVILRCVPISNHLYFYWYRQILGQKVEFLVSFYNNEISEKSEIFDDQFSVERPDGSNFTLKIRSTKLEDSAMYFCASSAGWGNTIYFGEGSWLTVV.